This TCR beta chain is from a study of T cell repertoires in cytomegalovirus infection. Overall study: HLA-C-restricted CMV epitopes, recently identified, and well-studied HLA-B-restricted ones were used by the study. Matching HLA type, along with CMV infection, was indicated by public TCR beta signatures. Study-level points and caveats: HLA-C-restricted CMV-specific TCR beta clonotypes prevailed in the ex vivo response. Cumulative frequency of public TCR beta families picked out carriers of CMV plus the relevant HLA.

Points on this clonotype: Its antigen is unidentified.

Germline CDR1 is SGHVT and CDR2 is SQSDAQ. This CDR3 has 13 amino acids. Trimming removed 4 bases at V and 3 bases at J, with 10 bases between. Using its own MiXCR run on the reads, TCRdb lists one record per CDR3 protein. Among 680,000 or so distinct CDR3 sequences listed, around a third were seen once. Sequences were derived from cultured PBMCs, sampled from culture after CMV antigen stimulation. The chain links TRBV7-4 to TRBJ2-7; D is unclear. The TCR was taken from a human donor in good health (CMV status not recorded). Some clones in this sample may be carry-over from other donors' samples. The CDR3 DNA reads as TGTGCCAGCAGCTATAGTCTAGACTACGAGCAGTACTTC. This gives the protein CASSYSLDYEQYF.